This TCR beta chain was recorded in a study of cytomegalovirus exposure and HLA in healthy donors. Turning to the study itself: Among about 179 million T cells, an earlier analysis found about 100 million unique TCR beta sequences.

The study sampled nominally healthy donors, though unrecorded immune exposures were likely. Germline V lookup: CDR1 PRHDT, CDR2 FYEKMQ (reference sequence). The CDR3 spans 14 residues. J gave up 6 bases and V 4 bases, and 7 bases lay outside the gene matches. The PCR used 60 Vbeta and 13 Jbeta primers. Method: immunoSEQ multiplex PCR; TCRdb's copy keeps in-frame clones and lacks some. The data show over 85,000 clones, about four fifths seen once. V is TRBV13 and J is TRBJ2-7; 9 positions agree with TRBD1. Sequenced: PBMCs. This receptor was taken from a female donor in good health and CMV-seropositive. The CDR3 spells CASSSRDREGEQYF. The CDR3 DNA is TGTGCCAGCAGCTCGCGGGACAGGGAAGGCGAGCAGTACTTC.